One and the same sample provided the 20 T cell receptor beta chains below, sequenced in a study of shared clonotypes between healthy human individuals. TCRdb keeps only in-frame clones here, not all; method: immunoSEQ multiplex PCR. The data contain 2 million to 3 million clones, roughly 93% of them singletons. The source material was naive CD4+ T cells from PBMCs. As for subset: CD45RA+ positively selected. Receptors originate from a man between 18 and 35 years old in good health. Some clones in this sample may be carry-over from other donors' samples.

This clone was picked up one time. This sequence joins TRBV19 and TRBJ1-5; D is perhaps TRBD1 (5 bases). CDR3 length: 15 residues. Germline V gene lookup returns CDR1 LNHDA and CDR2 SQIVND (reference sequence). V lost 7 bases, J lost 7 bases, and 20 bases lay in between. DNA of the CDR3: TGTGCCAGTAATATTGCAGGGCCCTCTTCGCAGCCCCAGCATTTT. Translating it yields CASNIAGPSSQPQHF. Looking up the rest from reference TRBV19 and TRBJ1-5 gives the full variable domain: DGGITQSPKYLFRKEGQNVTLSCEQNLNHDAMYWYRQDPGQGLRLIYYSQIVNDFQKGDIAEGYSVSREKKESFPLTVTSAQKNPTAFYLCASNIAGPSSQPQHFGDGTRLSIL.

This chain's CDR3 is CASSVGSNTDTQYF. The DNA of the CDR3 is TGTGCCAGCAGCGTAGGATCCAATACAGATACGCAGTATTTT. The chain links TRBV9 to TRBJ2-3, with D unclear. This CDR3 spans 14 amino acids. Trimming stripped 0 bases from V and 3 bases from J, with 8 bases between. Germline V gene lookup returns CDR1 SGDLS and CDR2 YYNGEE.

The chain links TRBV5-1 to TRBJ2-1; 9 nucleotides agree with TRBD2. CDR1 is SGHRS and CDR2 is YFSETQ in the germline V gene. The CDR3 runs 15 residues. The V gene end was trimmed by 2 bases and the J gene end by 5 bases; junction bases not matched to a gene: 5. CDR3 bases: TGCGCCAGCAGCTTCATAGCGGGAGTAAACAATGAGCAGTTCTTC. Translated: CASSFIAGVNNEQFF.

The genes are TRBV5-1 and TRBJ2-3; 10 nucleotides align to TRBD1. CDR1 is SGHRS and CDR2 is YFSETQ in the germline V gene. V gave up 4 bases and J gave up 0 bases; unmatched junction bases: 8. The CDR3 spans 17 residues. CDR3 in DNA: TGCGCCAGCAGCCCACGGACAGGGGGAACTAGCACAGATACGCAGTATTTT. The encoded protein is CASSPRTGGTSTDTQYF. The variable domain in full, with the rest retrieved from reference TRBV5-1 and TRBJ2-3, is KAGVTQTPRYLIKTRGQQVTLSCSPISGHRSVSWYQQTPGQGLQFLFEYFSETQRNKGNFPGRFSGRQFSNSRSEMNVSTLELGDSALYLCASSPRTGGTSTDTQYFGPGTRLTVL.

The rearrangement links TRBV18 to TRBJ1-2; tentatively, D is TRBD1 (5 bases). Trimming pared 5 bases from V and 0 bases from J, leaving 13 bases between. This CDR3 has 15 amino acids. Germline V gene sequence: CDR1 KGHSH, CDR2 LQKENI. CDR3 DNA: TGTGCCAGCTCAGAGGGCCGGGACGCTAACTATGGCTACACCTTC. It translates to CASSEGRDANYGYTF.

As concerns this clone: This sample includes further DNA sequences coding for the same CDR3. Here the CDR3 reads CASSESSGSYNEQFF. CDR3 nucleotides: TGCGCCAGCAGTGAATCTAGCGGCTCCTACAATGAGCAGTTCTTC. The rearrangement joins TRBV10-1 to TRBJ2-1, with 7 bases lining up with TRBD2. This CDR3 comprises 15 residues. CDR1 is WNHNN, CDR2 SYGVQD, per germline (reference sequence). V shed 3 bases, J shed 0 bases, and the junction held 2 bases outside the gene matches.

The chain recombines TRBV5-1 with TRBJ2-7, with D possibly being TRBD1 (5 bases). Trimming took 0 bases from V and 6 from J, leaving 13 bases between them. Germline loops: CDR1 SGHRS, CDR2 YFSETQ. The CDR3 contains 14 residues. The chain's CDR3 is CASSLGQSYGEQYF. In nucleotides, the CDR3 is TGCGCCAGCAGCTTGGGACAGAGTTATGGCGAGCAGTACTTC.

The chain recombines TRBV4-2 with TRBJ2-5; 8 bases are shared with TRBD1. Germline V CDR1 and CDR2: LGHNA, YNFKEQ. V dropped 1 base and J dropped 0; count of bases not matched to a gene: 7. This CDR3 is built from 17 residues. The CDR3 nucleotides read TGTGCCAGCAGCCAAGGGACAGGGCGGTGGGACCAAGAGACCCAGTACTTC. Amino acid sequence: CASSQGTGRWDQETQYF.

The rearrangement uses TRBV19 and TRBJ1-2, with TRBD1 identical over 7 bases. V dropped 9 bases and J dropped 4; count of bases not matched to a gene: 8. CDR3 length equals 13 residues. The germline CDR1 and CDR2 sequences are LNHDA and SQIVND (reference sequence). For the CDR3, the DNA is TGTGCCAGCCAAACACAGGGGTCCTATGGCTACACCTTC. It is translated as CASQTQGSYGYTF. Drawing the rest from reference TRBV19 and TRBJ1-2, the complete variable domain is DGGITQSPKYLFRKEGQNVTLSCEQNLNHDAMYWYRQDPGQGLRLIYYSQIVNDFQKGDIAEGYSVSREKKESFPLTVTSAQKNPTAFYLCASQTQGSYGYTFGSGTRLTVV.

V and J are TRBV18 and TRBJ2-2; D unclear. The CDR3 length is 13 residues. The V end was cut by 1 base, the J end by 6 bases, with 6 bases between. CDR1 KGHSH and CDR2 LQKENI come from the germline V gene. The CDR3 reads CASSPRLAGELFF. In DNA form, the CDR3 reads TGTGCCAGCTCACCACGGTTGGCCGGGGAGCTGTTTTTT.

This clone was observed once. The same CDR3 can be traced to other DNA sequences in this sample. The V and J genes are TRBV18 and TRBJ2-5; D uncertain. This CDR3 has 14 amino acids. The V end was cut by 3 bases, the J end by 5 bases, with 13 bases between. The germline gives CDR1 KGHSH, CDR2 LQKENI. Written as DNA, the CDR3 is TGTGCCAGCTCACCCCTTGGGTCATCGGAGACCCAGTACTTC. Translation gives CASSPLGSSETQYF.

The rearrangement uses TRBV5-4 and TRBJ2-1; D possibly uses TRBD1 or TRBD2 (5 bases each). Trimming cost V 4 bases and J 9 bases, with 11 bases left between them. This CDR3 has 12 residues. Germline V lookup: CDR1 SGHNT, CDR2 YYREEE (reference sequence). CDR3 protein: CASSSRGAEQFF. The DNA of the CDR3 is TGTGCCAGCAGCAGCCGAGGGGCTGAGCAGTTCTTC.

The genes are TRBV5-1 and TRBJ1-1, with D perhaps matching TRBD1 (5 bases). CDR3 length: 18 amino acids. The V end was cut by 3 bases, the J end by 4 bases, with 25 bases between. Per the germline V gene, CDR1 is SGHRS and CDR2 is YFSETQ. CDR3 region: CASSSPPARGGWVTEAFF. CDR3 nucleotide sequence: TGCGCCAGCAGCTCACCACCTGCGCGGGGGGGTTGGGTCACTGAAGCTTTCTTT. Variable domain in full (rest from reference TRBV5-1 and TRBJ1-1): KAGVTQTPRYLIKTRGQQVTLSCSPISGHRSVSWYQQTPGQGLQFLFEYFSETQRNKGNFPGRFSGRQFSNSRSEMNVSTLELGDSALYLCASSSPPARGGWVTEAFFGQGTRLTVV.

The chain recombines TRBV25-1 with TRBJ2-3, with TRBD2 matching over 11 bases. This CDR3 is 18 amino acids long. CDR1 is MGHDK, CDR2 SYGVNS, per germline. V lost 2 bases to trimming and J lost 6 bases; unmatched junction nucleotides: 13. The CDR3 DNA reads TGTGCCAGCAGTGAACCTTTTTTAGCGGGAGGGCTGATCGATACGCAGTATTTT. Translated: CASSEPFLAGGLIDTQYF.

The V gene is TRBV30, the J gene TRBJ2-2, with D maybe TRBD1 (6 bases). The ends were cut back, 5 bases at V and 3 bases at J, with 13 bases in the middle. Looked up from germline, CDR1 is GTSNPN and CDR2 is SVGIG (reference sequence). The CDR3 contains 14 residues. The CDR3 bases are TGTGCCTGGGGGGGCGGAACATACACCGGGGAGCTGTTTTTT. This sequence encodes CAWGGGTYTGELFF.

This clone has only a few counts. The CDR3 loop is CASSEGQPTEAFF. DNA of the CDR3: TGTGCCAGCAGCGAGGGACAGCCCACGGAAGCTTTCTTT. The rearrangement uses TRBV6-1 and TRBJ1-1; 7 bases are shared with TRBD1. The CDR3 contains 13 residues. Germline assignment: CDR1 MNHNS and CDR2 SASEGT. V lost 6 bases, J lost 8 bases, and 9 bases stayed unmatched.

The chain links TRBV11-2 to TRBJ2-3; 7 bases are shared with TRBD2. Germline V gives CDR1 SGHAT, CDR2 FQNNGV. The CDR3 totals 15 residues. V dropped 2 bases and J dropped 1; count of bases not matched to a gene: 3. The CDR3 loop reads CASSLFTSGTDTQYF. The CDR3 bases are TGTGCCAGCAGCTTATTTACTAGCGGCACAGATACGCAGTATTTT. The full variable domain, in which reference TRBV11-2 and TRBJ2-3 provide the parts outside the CDR3, is EAGVAQSPRYKIIEKRQSVAFWCNPISGHATLYWYQQILGQGPKLLIQFQNNGVVDDSQLPKDRFSAERLKGVDSTLKIQPAKLEDSAVYLCASSLFTSGTDTQYFGPGTRLTVL.

With respect to this clone: The sample holds other DNA sequences that translate to the same CDR3. This chain connects TRBV5-1 to TRBJ2-1, with D unresolved. V lost 0 bases and J 9 bases, leaving 10 bases between the germline ends. CDR1 is SGHRS and CDR2 is YFSETQ in the germline V gene. The CDR3 contains 13 residues. CDR3 in amino acids: CASSLGLVGEQFF. DNA for the CDR3: TGCGCCAGCAGCTTGGGACTTGTGGGTGAGCAGTTCTTC.

Of note for this clone: The same CDR3 arises from other DNA sequences in this sample as well. This sequence joins TRBV6-5 and TRBJ2-7, with D hard to call. The ends were cut back, 0 bases at V and 0 bases at J, with 6 bases in the middle. There are 14 residues in the CDR3. CDR1 is MNHEY and CDR2 is SVGAGI in the germline V gene. The CDR3 DNA reads as TGTGCCAGCAGTTACTCCGGCAGCTCCTACGAGCAGTACTTC. Residues: CASSYSGSSYEQYF.

V usage is TRBV4-2 and J usage is TRBJ1-2, with TRBD1 as a possible D gene (6 bases). The CDR3 consists of 16 residues. The V gene's germline CDR1 is LGHNA and CDR2 YNFKEQ. V gave up 2 bases and J gave up 0 bases, with 13 bases separating them. This CDR3 reads CASSQWGDNPNYGYTF. The DNA of the CDR3 is TGTGCCAGCAGCCAATGGGGGGACAATCCTAACTATGGCTACACCTTC.